This T cell receptor (beta chain) was obtained from a study of blood T cell repertoires in COVID-19. Study summary: COVID-19 samples, acute and convalescent, were from the United States, Italy and Spain. Nucleic acid was either cDNA or gDNA, and it came from T cells, B-cell-depleted T cells, or PBMCs.

Per germline, CDR1 MGHDK and CDR2 SYGVNS. This CDR3 comprises 10 residues. After removal of 10 bases from V and 9 bases from J, the junction contained 6 bases not matched to a gene. Study processing details: Amplification of reference gene primers was used by the study to estimate nucleated cell counts. Repertoires were generated with immunoSEQ multiplex PCR, while TCRdb's copy carries only in-frame clones and drops some. V and J calls and clone size are copied from that table; D and trimming were computed from the DNA. Found here are roughly 43,000 clones, around 79% of them singletons; the top ten hold less than 25%.

J is TRBJ2-7 and V is TRBV25-1; 7 bases map to TRBD1. The sequenced sample was peripheral blood. The clonotype originates from a woman aged 60-75 years with acute or convalescent COVID-19. The CDR3 here is CATRQGRQYF. The CDR3, as DNA: TGTGCCACCCGACAGGGAAGGCAGTACTTC.